The 27 T cell receptor beta chains below all came from one sample that was sequenced in a study of post-analysis software for immune sequencing data. Study conclusions and caveats: With TRBV5-6, TRBV5-1 and TRBV20-1 included, 4 or 5 TRBV segments were more frequent in patients than in controls.

These receptors are not linked to any known antigen. Unique molecular identifiers were present in the TCR beta cDNA libraries. TCRdb independently ran MiXCR on the PCR reads; one entry per CDR3 protein. The table shows 350,000 to 500,000 distinct CDR3 sequences, with approximately 42% occurring only once. The sequenced sample was blood. These receptors were taken from a girl aged 2-10 years with multiple sclerosis.

This clonotype came up a few times. The V call is TRBV5-1, the J call TRBJ2-7; D unresolved. CDR3 length equals 14 residues. Germline V gives CDR1 SGHRS, CDR2 YFSETQ. Trimming took off 4 bases at V and 2 bases at J, with 13 bases between the two ends. The CDR3 here is CASSPMGGPYEQYF. The DNA of the CDR3 is TGCGCCAGCAGCCCCATGGGCGGACCCTACGAGCAGTACTTC. Full variable domain (outside the CDR3, taken from reference TRBV5-1 and TRBJ2-7): KAGVTQTPRYLIKTRGQQVTLSCSPISGHRSVSWYQQTPGQGLQFLFEYFSETQRNKGNFPGRFSGRQFSNSRSEMNVSTLELGDSALYLCASSPMGGPYEQYFGPGTRLTVT.

This clonotype was observed at least ten times. The J gene is TRBJ2-7, the V gene TRBV7-2, with TRBD1 matching over 8 bases. The CDR3 totals 14 residues. Looked up from germline, CDR1 is SGHTA and CDR2 is FQGNSA. The J segment lost 5 bases and the V segment lost 5 bases, leaving 8 bases of the junction unmatched. DNA of the CDR3: TGTGCCAGCAGCGAACGGACAGGGCGGCACGAGCAGTACTTC. It specifies CASSERTGRHEQYF.

This clonotype occurred many times. The rearrangement links TRBV7-6 to TRBJ2-3, with TRBD2 matching over 10 bases. CDR3 size: 17 residues. V shed 5 bases and J 0 bases; nucleotides not matched to a gene: 8. Germline loops: CDR1 SGHVS, CDR2 FNYEAQ. The chain's CDR3 is CASSPYQAGGSTDTQYF. As DNA, the CDR3 is TGTGCCAGCAGCCCCTACCAAGCGGGAGGGAGCACAGATACGCAGTATTTT.

The J gene is TRBJ2-5, the V gene TRBV27; the match to TRBD1 covers 10 bases. This CDR3 comprises 15 residues. Germline V gene lookup returns CDR1 MNHEY and CDR2 SMNVEV (reference sequence). The J segment lost 5 bases and the V segment lost 4 bases, leaving 7 bases of the junction unmatched. The CDR3 is CASSSKGQGSETQYF. CDR3 DNA sequence: TGTGCCAGCAGTTCAAAGGGACAGGGGTCTGAGACCCAGTACTTC.

J is TRBJ2-1 and V is TRBV5-1; TRBD2 agrees at 8 bases. Trimming removed 4 bases from V and 7 bases from J; junction bases left unmatched: 16. The CDR3 totals 17 residues. The germline gives CDR1 SGHRS, CDR2 YFSETQ. CDR3 sequence reads: CASSLNPPGGLGNEQFF. CDR3 bases: TGCGCCAGCAGCCTAAATCCCCCGGGAGGGCTAGGGAATGAGCAGTTCTTC.

The table lists this clonotype with a few counts. The V call is TRBV2, the J call TRBJ2-1, with D uncertain. Between the trimmed V and J ends, which lost 3 bases and 2 bases, there was a span of 8 bases. Germline values: CDR1 SNHLY, CDR2 FYNNEI. The CDR3 is made up of 14 amino acids. The CDR3 sequence is CASSDRIAYNEQFF. The CDR3 DNA follows: TGTGCCAGCAGTGACAGGATTGCCTACAATGAGCAGTTCTTC.

The chain recombines TRBV18 with TRBJ1-1, with a possible D match to TRBD1 (5 bases). CDR1 KGHSH and CDR2 LQKENI come from the germline V gene. CDR3 length: 14 amino acids. The ends were cut back, 3 bases at V and 6 bases at J, with 14 bases in the middle. The CDR3 region has the DNA TGTGCCAGCTCACCCAGGGAAGGCAACGCTGAAGCTTTCTTT. This gives the protein CASSPREGNAEAFF.

This chain links TRBV6-1 with TRBJ1-2; no reliable D call. The CDR3 loop spans 13 amino acids. CDR1 is MNHNS and CDR2 is SASEGT in the germline V gene. Trimming removed 6 bases from V and 6 bases from J, with 14 bases in between. CDR3 DNA: TGTGCCAGCAGCCCGTGGGAGTGGGATGGCTACACCTTC. As protein: CASSPWEWDGYTF.

The chain is built from TRBV12-3 or TRBV12-4 and TRBJ1-1, with D maybe TRBD1 (6 bases). CDR3 length: 14 residues. V was trimmed by 2 bases and J by 6 bases, leaving 13 bases between them. The CDR3 here is CASSLSTGSAEAFF. The DNA for the CDR3 is TGTGCCAGCAGTTTATCGACAGGTTCGGCTGAAGCTTTCTTT.

This sequence joins TRBV28 and TRBJ2-7; no clear D gene. CDR3 length: 12 residues. CDR1 is MDHEN and CDR2 is SYDVKM in the germline V gene. Trimming pared 3 bases from V and 5 bases from J, leaving 8 bases between. The CDR3 DNA reads as TGTGCCAGCAGTTTGCAAGGCCACGAGCAGTACTTC. Translated: CASSLQGHEQYF. Drawing the rest from reference TRBV28 and TRBJ2-7, the complete variable domain is DVKVTQSSRYLVKRTGEKVFLECVQDMDHENMFWYRQDPGLGLRLIYFSYDVKMKEKGDIPEGYSVSREKKERFSLILESASTNQTSMYLCASSLQGHEQYFGPGTRLTVT.

This clonotype appeared a few times. V gene TRBV27 combines with J gene TRBJ2-1; 10 positions agree with TRBD2. J was trimmed by 8 bases and V by 6 bases; bases with no gene match: 13. The CDR3 sequence is 16 residues long. From germline, CDR1 is MNHEY and CDR2 SMNVEV (reference sequence). In nucleotides, the CDR3 is TGTGCCAGCAGCCCTTATCTGGGCCTAGCGGGAGATGAGCAGTTCTTC. Its translation is CASSPYLGLAGDEQFF.

This clonotype has ten or more counts. The CDR3 loop reads CASSEDRGNEKLFF. The DNA of the CDR3 is TGTGCCAGCAGTGAGGACAGGGGAAATGAAAAACTGTTTTTT. The rearrangement joins TRBV28 to TRBJ1-4, with 9 bases lining up with TRBD1. V was pared by 5 bases and J by 5 bases, with 3 bases of the junction left unmatched. This CDR3 has 14 amino acids. Germline loops: CDR1 MDHEN, CDR2 SYDVKM.

The gene calls are TRBV12-3 or TRBV12-4 and TRBJ2-3; possible D gene TRBD2, 5 bases. The CDR3 consists of 15 residues. With 2 bases removed from V and 0 bases from J, the gap between germline ends came to 9 bases. CDR3 region: CASSLLGLSTDTQYF. The CDR3, as DNA: TGTGCCAGCAGTTTATTAGGACTCAGCACAGATACGCAGTATTTT.

The chain uses TRBV18 and TRBJ2-7; D is perhaps TRBD1 or TRBD2 (6 bases each). CDR1 is KGHSH, CDR2 LQKENI, per germline. The CDR3 contains 13 residues. V gave up 4 bases and J gave up 3 bases, with 10 bases separating them. The CDR3 nucleotides read TGTGCCAGCTCACGAGGGGGGAACTACGAGCAGTACTTC. This codes for CASSRGGNYEQYF.

The chain carries TRBV5-1 and TRBJ1-4; 7 bases align to TRBD1. V lost 2 bases to trimming and J lost 8 bases; unmatched junction nucleotides: 6. This CDR3 has 14 amino acids. Germline values: CDR1 SGHRS, CDR2 YFSETQ. This chain's CDR3 is CASSFDREVEKLFF. As DNA, the CDR3 is TGCGCCAGCAGCTTCGACAGGGAGGTCGAAAAACTGTTTTTT.

In nucleotides, the CDR3 is TGTGCCAGCAGTTCTATCAGCGGGGGGGCCTACAATGAGCAGTTCTTC. Its translation is CASSSISGGAYNEQFF. The chain is built from TRBV6-5 and TRBJ2-1, with 10 bases aligning to TRBD2. The CDR3 has 16 amino acids. The germline V gene has CDR1 MNHEY and CDR2 SVGAGI. J lost 2 bases, V lost 4 bases, and 5 bases had no gene match.

Regarding this clonotype: This may arise from a read error, as a much more abundant clone is one base away. In nucleotides, the CDR3 is TGCAGTGTGAGCGGGAGGAAGTCCCAGTACTTC. It specifies CSVSGRKSQYF. The J gene is TRBJ2-7, the V gene TRBV20-1, with 9 bases aligning to TRBD2. The junction had 8 bases not matched to a gene; V was cut back by 7 bases and J by 10 bases. Germline V lookup: CDR1 DFQATT, CDR2 SNEGSKA (reference sequence). This CDR3 comprises 11 residues.

This clonotype was found a few times. V is TRBV27 and J is TRBJ2-1; D perhaps matches TRBD2 (5 bases). Germline CDR1 reads MNHEY; CDR2 reads SMNVEV (reference sequence). Trimming stripped 7 bases from V and 0 bases from J, with 10 bases between. The CDR3 contains 14 residues. The CDR3 spells CASIPRDSYNEQFF. CDR3 DNA: TGTGCCAGCATCCCCCGGGACTCCTACAATGAGCAGTTCTTC.

This clonotype was seen more than once but under ten times. This chain links TRBV28 with TRBJ1-1; D may be TRBD1 (6 bases). The CDR3 totals 15 residues. The V end lost 8 bases, the J end lost 4 bases, and 20 bases lay between the germline ends. Germline V CDR1 and CDR2: MDHEN, SYDVKM. The CDR3 loop is CASHRRGGLGTEAFF. In DNA, the CDR3 is TGTGCCAGCCACAGGAGGGGGGGGCTGGGCACTGAAGCTTTCTTT.

Comments on this clonotype: A read error may produce the germline difference seen at one junction end. V gene TRBV7-9 combines with J gene TRBJ2-7; D is possibly TRBD1 (5 bases). Germline values: CDR1 SEHNR, CDR2 FQNEAQ (reference sequence). The CDR3 has 17 amino acids. The DNA of the CDR3 is TGTGCCGGCAGCTTACCACAATTCGACAGCCTTTCCTACGAGCAGTACTTC. Its translation: CAGSLPQFDSLSYEQYF.

The chain carries TRBV27 and TRBJ1-4, with D possibly TRBD1 on 5 matching bases. Trimming removed 5 bases from V and 0 bases from J, with 25 bases in between. The germline V gene has CDR1 MNHEY and CDR2 SMNVEV (reference sequence). The CDR3 runs to 20 residues. In DNA form, the CDR3 reads TGTGCCAGCAGTCCCGGGACCCAGGGAAGGGCGCCTACAACTAATGAAAAACTGTTTTTT. Its protein is CASSPGTQGRAPTTNEKLFF.

This clonotype was seen once. Written as DNA, the CDR3 is TGTGCCAGCAGTTACTCAGGGCGTGAATGGGGACTATACGAGCAGTACTTC. Translating gives CASSYSGREWGLYEQYF. This chain uses TRBV6-2 or TRBV6-3 with TRBJ2-4; the match to TRBD2 covers 7 bases. The J call may be wrong; the DNA end is better matched by TRBJ2-7. The CDR3 has 17 residues. Germline lookup yields CDR1 MNHEY and CDR2 SVGEGT.

The chain couples TRBV20-1 to TRBJ2-4; TRBD2 agrees at 16 bases. Germline trimming cut 1 base from V and 1 base from J; bases unmatched to any gene: 7. Germline loops: CDR1 DFQATT, CDR2 SNEGSKA (reference sequence). The CDR3 runs to 19 residues. CDR3 protein: CSARAPGLAGGRAKNIQYF. The CDR3 region has the DNA TGCAGTGCTAGAGCCCCGGGACTAGCGGGGGGGAGGGCCAAAAACATTCAGTACTTC.

The chain is built from TRBV30 and TRBJ2-1; 8 bases align to TRBD2. V lost 3 bases and J lost 1; bases outside the gene matches: 5. Germline V lookup: CDR1 GTSNPN, CDR2 SVGIG (reference sequence). The CDR3 sequence is 15 residues long. CDR3 nucleotide sequence: TGTGCCTGGAGCATCATAGCGGGGTCCTACAATGAGCAGTTCTTC. Its translation is CAWSIIAGSYNEQFF.

The chain is built from TRBV3-1 and TRBJ2-1; weak D call: TRBD1 (6 bases). V lost 0 bases and J 9 bases, leaving 27 bases between the germline ends. The germline V gene has CDR1 LGHDT and CDR2 YNNKEL (reference sequence). This CDR3 spans 19 amino acids. CDR3 residues: CASSQDLGAPGARISEQFF. The DNA for the CDR3 is TGTGCCAGCAGCCAAGATCTTGGTGCGCCAGGGGCGAGGATCAGTGAGCAGTTCTTC.

As concerns this clonotype: One junction end disagrees with the germline gene, perhaps due to a read error. CDR3 loop: CSATFRALEQDF. The CDR3 coding sequence is TGCAGTGCAACCTTCCGGGCTCTCGAGCAGGACTTC. The chain carries TRBV20-1 and TRBJ2-7; unclear D gene. This CDR3 is 12 amino acids long. CDR1 and CDR2 from the germline V gene are DFQATT and SNEGSKA (reference sequence).

Notes on this clonotype: A read error may account for a junction end that differs from germline. V and J are TRBV4-3 and TRBJ2-7; 8 bases line up with TRBD2. The CDR3 is 15 amino acids. CDR1 and CDR2 from the germline V gene are LGHNA and YSLEER. The CDR3 here is CASSQGPSGFYERYF. As DNA, the CDR3 is TGCGCCAGCAGCCAAGGGCCTAGCGGGTTTTACGAGCGGTACTTC.